In its sample, the clone carrying this T cell receptor beta chain was seen once. The antigen is not known. This sample is drawn from a study of T cells in pancreatic ductal adenocarcinoma. Surgery without prior neoadjuvant therapy was the treatment of the selected pancreatic ductal adenocarcinoma patients. Overall study results and limits: Comparisons of tumor and blood clonality may show falsely lower tumor diversity. Compared with tumor, blood showed more total productive templates and around 8-fold more clonotypes. This surgical cohort overrepresents the minority presenting with early-stage disease. Mean clonality was around 0.1 in tumors and roughly 0.067 in blood, not significantly different.

The assay was immunoSEQ multiplex PCR, and TCRdb's table has in-frame clones only and misses some. This sample has approximately 19,000 clones, with about nine tenths found just once. Germline CDR1 is GTSNPN and CDR2 is SVGIG (reference sequence). The CDR3 loop spans 15 amino acids. The germline V and J ends were trimmed by 1 base and 2 bases, with 12 bases remaining between them. V gene TRBV30 combines with J gene TRBJ1-5; tentative D call: TRBD1 (6 bases). The sample comprised PBMCs. This TCR came from a human donor with pancreatic ductal adenocarcinoma. CDR3 in amino acids: CAWSGKGGGNQPQHF. In nucleotides, the CDR3 is TGTGCCTGGAGTGGTAAAGGGGGGGGCAATCAGCCCCAGCATTTT.